These 11 T cell receptor beta chains were sequenced from one sample in a study of CD8+CD57+ T cells in acquired aplastic anemia. Profiling of TCR beta VDJ combinations and CDR3 sequences used genomic DNA as template. One entry per CDR3 protein results from TCRdb running MiXCR on the reads. The sample lists some 200,000 distinct CDR3 sequences; approximately 60% were seen once. The sequenced material came from sorted CD4+, CD8+, or CD8+CD57+ T cells (not recorded which) from PBMCs. These receptors originate from a human donor in good health.

The rearrangement uses TRBV27 and TRBJ1-5; D not certain. This CDR3 has 13 amino acids. CDR1 and CDR2 (germline): MNHEY, SMNVEV (reference sequence). Trimming removed 4 bases from V and 7 bases from J, with 11 bases in between. The chain's CDR3 is CASSSELGQPQHF. The CDR3 nucleotides read TGTGCCAGCAGTTCCGAATTAGGCCAGCCCCAGCATTTT.

The genes are TRBV9 and TRBJ2-7; D gene uncertain. V was pared by 4 bases and J by 4 bases, with 9 bases between. CDR1 and CDR2 (germline): SGDLS, YYNGEE. This CDR3 region has 12 residues. The DNA of the CDR3 is TGTGCCAGCAGCTTCATGGGGTACGAGCAGTACTTC. Its protein product is CASSFMGYEQYF.

V and J are TRBV6-5 and TRBJ1-5, with D tentatively TRBD1 (6 bases). Deletions cut 6 bases from V and 4 bases from J, with 16 bases between. Per germline, CDR1 MNHEY and CDR2 SVGAGI. There are 15 residues in the CDR3. DNA for the CDR3: TGTGCCAGCAGCTCTGACAGGTCCAGAAATCAGCCCCAGCATTTT. Residues: CASSSDRSRNQPQHF.

This chain joins TRBV7-3 and TRBJ2-3, with TRBD2 identical over 12 bases. Germline CDR1 reads SGHTA; CDR2 reads FQGTGA. The CDR3 covers 17 residues. The V segment lost 2 bases and the J segment 5 bases; nucleotides outside the gene matches: 8. The CDR3 DNA reads TGTGCCAGCAGCTTAGCCCTAGCGGGGGGGCAGAGAGATACGCAGTATTTT. It translates to CASSLALAGGQRDTQYF. Full variable domain (rest looked up from reference TRBV7-3 and TRBJ2-3): GAGVSQTPSNKVTEKGKYVELRCDPISGHTALYWYRQSLGQGPEFLIYFQGTGAADDSGLPNDRFFAVRPEGSVSTLKIQRTERGDSAVYLCASSLALAGGQRDTQYFGPGTRLTVL.

This clonotype was seen repeatedly, ten times or more. The chain couples TRBV6-5 to TRBJ1-5; TRBD1 matches 8 bases. V dropped 0 bases and J dropped 7; count of bases not matched to a gene: 5. Germline V lookup: CDR1 MNHEY, CDR2 SVGAGI. The CDR3 length is 15 residues. CDR3 DNA sequence: TGTGCCAGCAGTTACTCGACGGACAGGGACCAGCCCCAGCATTTT. Its protein product is CASSYSTDRDQPQHF.

V is TRBV7-9 and J is TRBJ2-3, with 8 bases identical to TRBD2. Germline CDR1 is SEHNR and CDR2 is FQNEAQ (reference sequence). This CDR3 comprises 13 residues. The trim removed 4 bases at V and 4 bases at J, leaving 1 base unmatched. The CDR3 loop reads CASSSAGADTQYF. As DNA, the CDR3 is TGTGCCAGCAGCTCAGCGGGGGCAGATACGCAGTATTTT.

This clonotype was counted at least ten times. The V call is TRBV24-1, the J call TRBJ1-2, with 8 bases lining up with TRBD1. Per germline, CDR1 KGHDR and CDR2 SFDVKD. This CDR3 is 14 amino acids long. V lost 3 bases, J lost 8 bases, and 7 bases stayed unmatched. CDR3 amino acids: CATSDPTGDGGYTF. The CDR3, as DNA: TGTGCCACCAGTGATCCGACAGGGGATGGGGGCTACACCTTC.

The chain couples TRBV24-1 to TRBJ1-2; 11 bases align to TRBD1. V shed 4 bases and J 8 bases; nucleotides not matched to a gene: 5. This CDR3 is 14 amino acids long. The germline V gene has CDR1 KGHDR and CDR2 SFDVKD. In DNA, the CDR3 is TGTGCCACCAGTGACCGGGACAGGGGGTTCGGCTACACCTTC. Translating gives CATSDRDRGFGYTF.

This sequence joins TRBV10-1 and TRBJ2-7; a weak D match, TRBD2 (6 bases). CDR3 length: 15 amino acids. CDR1 is WNHNN, CDR2 SYGVQD, per germline (reference sequence). V gave up 3 bases and J gave up 0 bases, with 12 bases separating them. Here the CDR3 DNA reads TGCGCCAGCAGTGAACGGGGGTATAGCTCCTACGAGCAGTACTTC. This codes for CASSERGYSSYEQYF.

The V and J genes are TRBV2 and TRBJ1-4, with D unclear. The germline V and J ends were trimmed by 4 bases and 0 bases, with 6 bases remaining between them. The CDR3 has 14 amino acids. CDR1 is SNHLY and CDR2 is FYNNEI in the germline V gene. CDR3 sequence: CASSGGATNEKLFF. CDR3 bases: TGTGCCAGCAGTGGGGGAGCAACTAATGAAAAACTGTTTTTT.

This chain joins TRBV24-1 and TRBJ1-5, with TRBD1 as a possible D gene (6 bases). V lost 4 bases to trimming and J lost 6 bases, with 15 bases between them. Germline V gene lookup returns CDR1 KGHDR and CDR2 SFDVKD. This CDR3 region has 15 residues. CDR3 loop: CATSEGQSGAQPQHF. CDR3 nucleotide sequence: TGTGCCACCAGTGAAGGACAGAGCGGGGCTCAGCCCCAGCATTTT.